This TCR beta chain comes out of a study of blood T cell repertoires in COVID-19. The protocol was immunoSEQ multiplex PCR, while the TCRdb copy is restricted to in-frame clones and leaves out a portion. The data contain fewer than 450,000 clones, more than 85% of them singletons. In this sample, this clone turned up a few times. Germline CDR1 reads SGHDT; CDR2 reads YYEEEE. V was trimmed by 3 bases and J by 2 bases, leaving 8 bases between them. This CDR3 is 14 amino acids long. The chain carries TRBV5-6 and TRBJ1-4; a possible D gene is TRBD1 (6 bases). The sequenced sample consisted of PBMCs or T cells enriched from blood (not recorded which). The sequence came from a woman younger than 45 who had recovered from COVID-19. CDR3 residues: CASSSGATNEKLFF. The CDR3 region has the DNA TGTGCCAGCAGCTCAGGGGCCACTAATGAAAAACTGTTTTTT.